This T cell receptor beta chain was retrieved from a study of cytomegalovirus exposure and HLA in healthy donors. Study-wide findings and caveats: For cytomegalovirus status, the classifier reportedly gave diagnoses with high specificity and sensitivity.

By sample fraction, this clone is medium-sized. Its antigen is still unknown. CDR1 SGHNT and CDR2 YENEEA come from the germline V gene. The CDR3 has 15 residues. Trimming took 5 bases from V and 2 from J, leaving 15 bases between them. In the PCR, 60 Vbeta and 13 Jbeta primers were used. Assay used: immunoSEQ multiplex PCR; TCRdb lists only in-frame clones, some missing. This table holds approximately 120,000 clones, approximately 83% found once. The sequence was collected from a woman aged 40 to 50 in good health and CMV-seropositive. The sample taken for sequencing was PBMCs. The gene calls are TRBV11-3 and TRBJ1-1, with D perhaps matching TRBD1 (5 bases). The CDR3 is CASSPKRQLNTEAFF. For the CDR3, the DNA is TGTGCCAGCAGCCCAAAACGACAGCTTAACACTGAAGCTTTCTTT. Supplemented by reference TRBV11-3 and TRBJ1-1, the full variable domain reads EAGVVQSPRYKIIEKKQPVAFWCNPISGHNTLYWYLQNLGQGPELLIRYENEEAVDDSQLPKDRFSAERLKGVDSTLKIQPAELGDSAVYLCASSPKRQLNTEAFFGQGTRLTVV.